A selection of T cell receptor beta chains follows, all from one sample in a study of T-cell reconstitution after alpha-beta-depleted transplantation in children. TCRdb re-analysed the PCR reads in MiXCR, keeping a single row per CDR3 protein. Altogether roughly 590,000 distinct CDR3 sequences are present, approximately 17% being singletons, with the ten largest covering under 1.2%. The material sequenced was PBMCs from the stem cell graft donor, taken from the stem cell graft. These receptors were taken from a human donor who donated a stem cell graft to a child with acute myeloid leukemia. Both conserved end residues are part of each CDR3. The D gene is left open where the match is weak. Size is omitted from some rows. Given values are once, few, many or a class for expanded clones.

>-|TRBJ2-1|-|TRBV15
TGTGCCACCAGCAAAACTAGCAGTAGTGACCAGTTCTTC
CATSKTSSSDQFF
>-|TRBJ1-1|TRBD1|TRBV12-3/TRBV12-4
TGTGCCAGCAGTTGGAGGACAGGGGATCCGAACACTGAAGCTTTCTTT
CASSWRTGDPNTEAFF
>few|TRBJ1-5|TRBD1|TRBV30
TGTGCCTGGACGCAGGGACAGGGATATCAGCCCCAGCATTTT
CAWTQGQGYQPQHF
>many|TRBJ2-7|TRBD1|TRBV20-1
TGCAGTGCTCACAGACAGGGGTTTTTTGAGCAGTACTTC
CSAHRQGFFEQYF
>-|TRBJ2-1|TRBD2|TRBV24-1
TGTGCCACCGTGGGGGGGAAAACTTACAATGAGCAGTTCTTC
CATVGGKTYNEQFF
>-|TRBJ2-1|TRBD2|TRBV15
TGTGCCACCAGAGACCCGGCTAGCGGGGGGGAGGATGAGCAGTTCTTC
CATRDPASGGEDEQFF
>many|TRBJ2-1|-|TRBV6-4
TGTGCCAGCAGTGACTCGGACAACAATGAGCAGTTCTTC
CASSDSDNNEQFF
>many|TRBJ1-4|TRBD1|TRBV20-1
TGCAGTGCTAGGAGAGCCGGGACAGGCGTTCTCGAAAAACTGTTTTTT
CSARRAGTGVLEKLFF
>many|TRBJ1-5|-|TRBV20-1
TGCAGTGCCCGGACTGTGAATCCGGAGCCCCAGCATTTT
CSARTVNPEPQHF
>-|TRBJ1-1|-|TRBV7-2
TGTGCCAGCAGCTTACGACGGGGGTCGCTTGCTTTCTTT
CASSLRRGSLAFF
>many|TRBJ2-7|TRBD1|TRBV29-1
TGCAGCGCGCTCTCGGGACAGGGTGACGAGCAGTACTTC
CSALSGQGDEQYF
>few|TRBJ2-2|-|TRBV20-1
TGCAGTGCGTTGGACACCGTAGGGAACACCGGGGAGCTGTTTTTT
CSALDTVGNTGELFF
>few|TRBJ2-5|TRBD1|TRBV15
TGTGCCACCAGCACTCTTCAGGGGGCAGAGACCCAGTACTTC
CATSTLQGAETQYF
>many|TRBJ2-2|-|TRBV29-1
TGCAGCGTTGACAGGGGTGGCTCCGGGGAGCTGTTTTTT
CSVDRGGSGELFF
>few|TRBJ1-1|-|TRBV25-1
TGTGCCAGCAGTGAATATACAGGCCTCGTTGGGACTGAAGCTTTCTTT
CASSEYTGLVGTEAFF
>few|TRBJ2-4|TRBD2|TRBV20-1
TGCAGTGCGCCTAGCGGAGAACTAGCCAAAAACATTCAGTACTTC
CSAPSGELAKNIQYF
>few|TRBJ2-1|-|TRBV27
TGTGCCAGTCGACAGGCCGGCGGTGAGCAGTTCTTC
CASRQAGGEQFF
>few|TRBJ2-3|-|TRBV15
TGTGCCACCAGCAGACCGACAGATACGCAGTATTTT
CATSRPTDTQYF
>-|TRBJ1-4|-|TRBV21-1
TGTGCCAGCAGCAAAAGGGACAGGGACACAACTAATGAAAAACTGTTTTTT
CASSKRDRDTTNEKLFF
>many|TRBJ2-3|-|TRBV5-6
TGTGCCAGCAGCCTGGGAGGCCTAGTGACAGATACGCAGTATTTT
CASSLGGLVTDTQYF
>many|TRBJ2-7|TRBD1|TRBV6-5
TGTGCCAGCAGTTTCAAGCCCTCGGTACAGGGGTTCGAGCAGTACTTC
CASSFKPSVQGFEQYF
>-|TRBJ2-2|-|TRBV5-1
TGCGCCAGCAGCGTTAGTAGGGCGGCCGAGGGGGAGCTGTTTTTT
CASSVSRAAEGELFF
>-|TRBJ2-1|-|TRBV4-1
TGCGCCAGCAGCCAAGTAACGATGGGGAACCTCTACAATGAGCAGTTCTTC
CASSQVTMGNLYNEQFF
>-|TRBJ2-1|TRBD2|TRBV20-1
TGCAGTGCTAGCGGGGGGGACCCCTCCGCGGAGCAGTTCTTC
CSASGGDPSAEQFF
>-|TRBJ1-4|-|TRBV7-8
TGTGCCAGCAGTCCTCACGGCTGGGTTGAAAAACTGTTTTTT
CASSPHGWVEKLFF
>-|TRBJ1-4|-|TRBV15
TGTGCCACCAGCAGAGCCCCTCCCGGGGCAGCTAATGAAAAACTGTTTTTT
CATSRAPPGAANEKLFF
>-|TRBJ1-5|-|TRBV11-2
TGTGCCAGCAGCCCTGAGGAGACAGGCAGAAATCAGCCCCAGCATTTT
CASSPEETGRNQPQHF
>many|TRBJ2-1|TRBD1|TRBV20-1
TGCAGTGCTAGTGGGACAGGCAGCTCCTACAATGAGCAGTTCTTC
CSASGTGSSYNEQFF
>many|TRBJ2-5|-|TRBV7-2
TGTGCCAGCAGCTTACCACAGCCTACCCGGGGGGAGACCCAGTACTTC
CASSLPQPTRGETQYF
>-|TRBJ1-5|TRBD1|TRBV20-1
TGCAGTGCTCGGCAGGGGGCTCAGCCCCAGCATTTT
CSARQGAQPQHF
>-|TRBJ2-3|-|TRBV6-2/TRBV6-3
TGTGCCAGCAGAAGAACAGGGCAACGCGCCGATACGCAGTATTTT
CASRRTGQRADTQYF
>-|TRBJ1-3|TRBD1|TRBV12-3/TRBV12-4
TGTGCCAGCAGTCCAGCCCACAGGGGAAGCTCTGGAAACACCATATATTTT
CASSPAHRGSSGNTIYF
>-|TRBJ2-5|-|TRBV5-6
TGTGCCAGCAGCTTTGTAAGACAGGAGGGCAGAGAGACCCAGTACTTC
CASSFVRQEGRETQYF
>many|TRBJ2-3|TRBD2|TRBV20-1
TGCAAGGGAGCAGGATCGGGGGGATCCACAGATACGCAGTATTTT
CKGAGSGGSTDTQYF
>-|TRBJ1-1|-|TRBV28
TGTGCCAGCAGCCAGACAATGAACACTGAAGCTTTCTTT
CASSQTMNTEAFF
>-|TRBJ2-2|TRBD2|TRBV2
TGTGCCAGGGGACTAGCGGGGAGTAACACCGGGGAGCTGTTTTTT
CARGLAGSNTGELFF
>-|TRBJ1-1|-|TRBV5-1
TGCGCCAGCAGCTTGAGGATCATGAACACTGAAGCTTTCTTT
CASSLRIMNTEAFF
>many|TRBJ2-3|-|TRBV5-1
TGCGCCAGCAGCTTGGTTTTGGGGGCTAGCACAGATACGCAGTATTTT
CASSLVLGASTDTQYF
>-|TRBJ2-2|TRBD1|TRBV3-1
TGTGCCAGCAGCCCCCGGGACAGGTCCAAATTCGCGAACACCGGGGAGCTGTTTTTT
CASSPRDRSKFANTGELFF
>many|TRBJ1-1|-|TRBV20-1
TGCAGTGCCACAGGGAAAAGGAACACTGAAGCTTTCTTT
CSATGKRNTEAFF